This T cell receptor (beta chain) was profiled in a study of T cells in Graves' hyperthyroidism and ophthalmopathy. On the study more broadly: Before any treatment, at initial diagnosis, peripheral blood was collected.

CDR3 length equals 15 residues. Trimming cost V 6 bases and J 6 bases, with 17 bases left between them. The germline gives CDR1 SNHLY, CDR2 FYNNEI. Extraction of PBMCs used 8 to 10 ml of fresh peripheral blood. Findings and caveats of the study: Through a model of 13 V-J features, ophthalmopathy was separated from stable hyperthyroidism. Most expanded thyroid clonotypes above 0.001 recurred in blood.

To note about this clonotype: Its specificity is not known.

Amplified TCR beta CDR3 regions derived from RNA transcripts. When the TCR CDR3 underwent first-round RT-PCR, the HTBI primer set was used. One entry per CDR3 protein results from TCRdb running MiXCR on the multiplex PCR reads. The table lists about 520,000 distinct CDR3 sequences, more than 20% of them singletons. This chain joins TRBV2 and TRBJ2-2; D possibly uses TRBD1 or TRBD2 (5 bases each). The origin of this receptor is a man between 18 and 35 years old with Graves' hyperthyroidism. The sample was blood. The CDR3: CASSQGGPDSGELFF. In DNA form, the CDR3 reads TGTGCCAGCAGCCAGGGTGGTCCGGACTCCGGGGAGCTGTTTTTT.